This TCR beta chain was sequenced in a study (dated by TCRdb to about 2016). The library was prepared using RT-PCR. Sequencing relied on an Illumina MiSeq. Starting from the raw public reads, TCRdb applied fastp trimming at Q25, assembled clones with MiXCR and retained in-frame beta chains. Rows with one shared CDR3 protein collapse into an entry with the most common genes and DNA. This sample holds approximately 720,000 distinct CDR3 sequences; approximately 15% were observed only once. The ten top clones hold around 3.3% of the sample. The CDR3 covers 14 residues, taking in both the cysteine and the phenylalanine. The read is trimmed to its CDR3 DNA, 42 bases read in frame from base 1. CDR1 and CDR2 were assigned from the germline V gene (reference sequence) as SEHNR and FQNEAQ. The germline ends are 15 bases apart after V is trimmed by 5 bases and J by 5 bases. Concerning this clonotype: The antigen it binds to is not known. Per-nucleotide qualities are absent, and no much larger clonotype sits a single base away.

The sequenced material came from memory CD4+ T cells from blood. The chain links TRBV7-9 with TRBJ2-5; no D segment can be confidently identified. This TCR was sampled from a female donor in good health, serving as a healthy control. The CDR3 protein: CASSREYSDETQYF. DNA sequence: TGTGCCAGCAGCCGAGAATACAGCGATGAGACCCAGTACTTC.